This T cell receptor beta chain was identified during a study of blood T cell repertoires in COVID-19. Background on the study: PBMCs, B-cell-depleted T cells, or T cells provided the cDNA or gDNA that made up the material.

The V end lost 2 bases, the J end lost 1 base, and 6 bases lay between the germline ends. The CDR3 covers 14 residues. Per germline, CDR1 MNHNY and CDR2 SVGAGI (reference sequence). Measured with immunoSEQ multiplex PCR; TCRdb has only the in-frame clones, and not every one. The table includes just over 60,000 clones, 70% to 85% detected once. This clone has a handful of counts. V usage is TRBV6-6 and J usage is TRBJ1-5; no reliable D call. This clonotype originated in a man in his sixties with acute or convalescent COVID-19. The material sequenced was peripheral blood. CDR3 nucleotide sequence: TGTGCCAGCAGTTACACCGGGAGCAATCAGCCCCAGCATTTT. Translated: CASSYTGSNQPQHF.